This paragraph reports one T cell receptor (beta chain). The sample comes from a study of blood T cell repertoires in COVID-19. Across the study: The United States, Italy and Spain were the sources of the acute and convalescent COVID-19 samples. PBMCs, B-cell-depleted T cells, or T cells provided the cDNA or gDNA that made up the material.

Under the authors' procedure: Amplification with reference gene primers provided the estimates of nucleated cell counts. The table came from immunoSEQ multiplex PCR; TCRdb's copy has only in-frame clones and leaves some out. The DNA was the basis for D and trimming; V, J and clone size are from that table. Among around 130,000 clones listed, 65% to 90% were seen once. The V gene lost 1 base and the J gene lost 0 bases, with 19 bases spanning the gap. CDR3 length: 19 residues. CDR1 is SGHTA, CDR2 FQGNSA, per germline. The TCR originated in a man over 45 with acute or convalescent COVID-19. The chain is built from TRBV7-2 and TRBJ1-3; possibly TRBD1 for D (6 bases). The sequenced sample was peripheral blood. In DNA form, the CDR3 reads TGTGCCAGCAGCTTAGTCGGGCAGGGGCGACTTTACTCTGGAAACACCATATATTTT. The encoded protein is CASSLVGQGRLYSGNTIYF. The variable domain in full, with the rest retrieved from reference TRBV7-2 and TRBJ1-3, is GAGVSQSPSNKVTEKGKDVELRCDPISGHTALYWYRQSLGQGLEFLIYFQGNSAPDKSGLPSDRFSAERTGGSVSTLTIQRTQQEDSAVYLCASSLVGQGRLYSGNTIYFGEGSWLTVV.